Each of the 22 T cell receptor beta chains below was sequenced from the same sample in a study of beta chain features in type 1 diabetes. Study conclusions and caveats: TCRB CDR3s were moderately but significantly shorter in Type 1 diabetes patients in all four CD4+ subsets.

All of the isolated RNA was reverse transcribed, so expressed TCRB transcripts were sequenced. TCRdb keeps only in-frame clones here, not all; method: immunoSEQ multiplex PCR. This table holds about 270,000 clones, about 13% found once. No antigens are known for them. The specimen was naive CD4+ T cells from blood. The receptor set was obtained from a man aged 25 to 45 with type 1 diabetes.

This sequence joins TRBV5-6 and TRBJ1-2, with TRBD1 as a possible D gene (6 bases). Trimming removed 3 bases at V and 7 bases at J, with 10 bases between. This CDR3 comprises 12 residues. Germline V gene lookup returns CDR1 SGHDT and CDR2 YYEEEE. CDR3 in amino acids: CASSSRTVGYTF. DNA of the CDR3: TGTGCCAGCAGCTCTCGGACAGTTGGCTACACCTTC.

This rearrangement joins TRBV7-2 to TRBJ2-1, with D possibly TRBD2 on 5 matching bases. The germline V and J ends were trimmed by 6 bases and 10 bases, with 13 bases remaining between them. The CDR3 is made up of 12 amino acids. From germline, CDR1 is SGHTA and CDR2 FQGNSA. CDR3 loop: CASRRTPGEQFF. In nucleotides, the CDR3 is TGTGCCAGCAGGAGGACTCCCGGGGAGCAGTTCTTC.

The chain has TRBV6-5 and TRBJ2-7; 8 bases are a match to TRBD2. V shed 2 bases, J shed 4 bases, and the junction held 1 base outside the gene matches. This CDR3 comprises 13 residues. Germline values: CDR1 MNHEY, CDR2 SVGAGI. CDR3 DNA sequence: TGTGCCAGCAGTTACACTAGCGGATACGAGCAGTACTTC. Its translation is CASSYTSGYEQYF.

The chain combines TRBV11-1 with TRBJ2-1; 10 bases align to TRBD2. CDR3 size: 15 residues. Per germline, CDR1 SGHAT and CDR2 FQDESV (reference sequence). J gave up 7 bases and V 5 bases, and 8 bases lay outside the gene matches. The CDR3 DNA reads as TGTGCCAGCAGCACTACTAGCGGGAAAACGAATGAGCAGTTCTTC. This codes for CASSTTSGKTNEQFF.

The chain combines TRBV4-1 with TRBJ2-7; D may be TRBD2 (6 bases). V gave up 1 base and J gave up 3 bases, with 22 bases separating them. Per the germline V gene, CDR1 is MGHRA and CDR2 is YSYEKL. The length of the CDR3 is 18 residues. CDR3 coding DNA: TGCGCCAGCAGCCAAGTAGCCGGGCGGGGATTTCTAAACTACGAGCAGTACTTC. As protein: CASSQVAGRGFLNYEQYF.

This clone has more than one count but fewer than ten. V usage is TRBV7-6 and J usage is TRBJ1-1, with D possibly being TRBD1 (6 bases). From germline, CDR1 is SGHVS and CDR2 FNYEAQ. The CDR3 totals 15 residues. V was clipped by 5 bases and J by 4 bases, with 17 bases between them. Written as DNA, the CDR3 is TGTGCCAGCAGCCCCTACCAGGGAGGGGGCACTGAAGCTTTCTTT. Protein: CASSPYQGGGTEAFF.

This chain joins TRBV5-1 and TRBJ2-1, with a weak D call TRBD1 (6 bases). V lost 3 bases and J 6 bases, leaving 16 bases between the germline ends. The CDR3 runs 15 residues. Germline CDR1 reads SGHRS; CDR2 reads YFSETQ. CDR3 nucleotide sequence: TGCGCCAGCAGCTCACCGACAGGAGTGGGCAATGAGCAGTTCTTC. This gives the protein CASSSPTGVGNEQFF.

The V call is TRBV5-1, the J call TRBJ1-1, with TRBD1 matching 7 bases. With V trimmed by 0 bases and J by 6 bases, 2 bases remained unmatched. CDR1 is SGHRS and CDR2 is YFSETQ in the germline V gene. CDR3 length equals 13 residues. The CDR3 DNA sequence: TGCGCCAGCAGCTTGGACAGGGGCGCTGAAGCTTTCTTT. It codes for CASSLDRGAEAFF. The whole variable domain, filled in from reference TRBV5-1 and TRBJ1-1, reads KAGVTQTPRYLIKTRGQQVTLSCSPISGHRSVSWYQQTPGQGLQFLFEYFSETQRNKGNFPGRFSGRQFSNSRSEMNVSTLELGDSALYLCASSLDRGAEAFFGQGTRLTVV.

J is TRBJ1-4 and V is TRBV30; D remains ambiguous. V lost 3 bases to trimming and J lost 5 bases, with 10 bases between them. CDR3 length: 13 amino acids. Germline-derived CDR1 and CDR2 are GTSNPN and SVGIG (reference sequence). CDR3 nucleotide sequence: TGTGCCTGGAGGGGCAGCCTGAATGAAAAACTGTTTTTT. Translating it yields CAWRGSLNEKLFF. The full variable domain, in which reference TRBV30 and TRBJ1-4 provide the parts outside the CDR3, is SQTIHQWPATLVQPVGSPLSLECTVEGTSNPNLYWYRQAAGRGLQLLFYSVGIGQISSEVPQNLSASRPQDRQFILSSKKLLLSDSGFYLCAWRGSLNEKLFFGSGTQLSVL.

This chain links TRBV14 with TRBJ2-7, with D possibly being TRBD2 (5 bases). The germline V and J ends were trimmed by 3 bases and 10 bases, with 13 bases remaining between them. The CDR3 sequence is 12 residues long. Germline V gene data show CDR1 as SGHDN and CDR2 as FVKESK. CDR3 sequence reads: CASSHSSQTQYF. The CDR3 coding sequence is TGTGCCAGCAGCCATTCTAGCCAGACTCAGTACTTC.

In this sample, this clone turned up a few times. The rearrangement joins TRBV28 to TRBJ1-1, with TRBD1 as a possible D gene (6 bases). The CDR3 totals 15 residues. From germline, CDR1 is MDHEN and CDR2 SYDVKM. Trimming removed 2 bases from V and 3 bases from J, with 13 bases in between. The CDR3 loop is CASSLGGGPHTEAFF. As DNA, the CDR3 is TGTGCCAGCAGTTTAGGGGGGGGCCCTCACACTGAAGCTTTCTTT.

This clone has more than one count but fewer than ten. The chain carries TRBV5-6 and TRBJ2-1; D might be TRBD2 (6 bases). The CDR3 has 17 residues. The V and J ends lost 2 bases and 9 bases respectively, with 24 bases between them. CDR1 and CDR2 from the germline V gene are SGHDT and YYEEEE. CDR3 sequence (DNA): TGTGCCAGCAGCTTTTCCCCGACTAGGAGTCGTGGGAGTGAGCAGTTCTTC. As protein: CASSFSPTRSRGSEQFF.

The V gene is TRBV5-1, the J gene TRBJ1-5; 10 nucleotides line up with TRBD1. The V segment lost 0 bases and the J segment 7 bases; nucleotides outside the gene matches: 4. Germline assignment: CDR1 SGHRS and CDR2 YFSETQ. CDR3 length: 15 amino acids. CDR3 sequence (DNA): TGCGCCAGCAGCTTGGGTGGACAGGGGGACCAGCCCCAGCATTTT. Translating it yields CASSLGGQGDQPQHF.

The V gene is TRBV9, the J gene TRBJ2-7; 11 nucleotides align to TRBD2. Germline V gives CDR1 SGDLS, CDR2 YYNGEE. CDR3 size: 15 residues. The ends lost 0 bases at V and 4 bases at J; junction bases unmatched: 3. Here the CDR3 reads CASSVAGTSGYEQYF. Here the CDR3 DNA reads TGTGCCAGCAGCGTAGCAGGGACTAGCGGTTACGAGCAGTACTTC.

This chain uses TRBV29-1 with TRBJ2-1; TRBD1 matches at 7 bases. Germline V lookup: CDR1 SQVTM, CDR2 ANQGSEA. With V trimmed by 2 bases and J by 5 bases, 3 bases remained unmatched. The CDR3 totals 13 residues. The CDR3 region is CSVEKQGNNEQFF. The CDR3 bases are TGCAGCGTTGAAAAACAGGGGAACAATGAGCAGTTCTTC.

CDR3 region: CASSEGQPGTEAFF. CDR3 nucleotide sequence: TGTGCCAGCAGTGAGGGACAGCCCGGCACTGAAGCTTTCTTT. V usage is TRBV6-1 and J usage is TRBJ1-1; 7 bases match TRBD1. The CDR3 contains 14 residues. Germline lookup yields CDR1 MNHNS and CDR2 SASEGT. J was trimmed by 4 bases and V by 3 bases; bases with no gene match: 5.

The CDR3 sequence is CASSQGREADTQYF. CDR3 nucleotides: TGTGCCAGCAGCCAAGGCAGGGAAGCAGATACGCAGTATTTT. The V and J genes are TRBV27 and TRBJ2-3; D is possibly TRBD1 (5 bases). V gave up 6 bases and J gave up 4 bases, with 14 bases separating them. Germline CDR1 is MNHEY and CDR2 is SMNVEV (reference sequence). This CDR3 region has 14 residues.

This clone was recorded a few times. The gene calls are TRBV30 and TRBJ1-1; D uncertain. V was clipped by 5 bases and J by 11 bases, with 24 bases between them. The CDR3 has 14 residues. Germline V gene lookup returns CDR1 GTSNPN and CDR2 SVGIG (reference sequence). In DNA form, the CDR3 reads TGTGCCTGGGCTTCATTGAGGGAGGCATGGAAGGCTTTCTTT. Translated: CAWASLREAWKAFF.

This clone has more than one count but fewer than ten. CDR3: CATSRDGLLTDTQYF. The CDR3 coding sequence is TGTGCCACCAGCAGAGATGGGCTCCTTACAGATACGCAGTATTTT. The rearrangement links TRBV15 to TRBJ2-3; D gene ambiguous. This CDR3 contains 15 residues. The germline V gene encodes CDR1 LNHNV and CDR2 YYDKDF (reference sequence). With 0 bases removed from V and 3 bases from J, the gap between germline ends came to 10 bases. Based on the CDR3 plus reference TRBV15 and TRBJ2-3, the full variable domain is DAMVIQNPRYQVTQFGKPVTLSCSQTLNHNVMYWYQQKSSQAPKLLFHYYDKDFNNEADTPDNFQSRRPNTSFCFLDIRSPGLGDTAMYLCATSRDGLLTDTQYFGPGTRLTVL.

V and J are TRBV5-4 and TRBJ1-2, with D hard to call. The CDR3 covers 15 residues. V was cut by 4 bases and J by 3 bases, with 16 bases left in between. Germline V gene lookup returns CDR1 SGHNT and CDR2 YYREEE (reference sequence). The CDR3 loop reads CASSPNAGIDYGYTF. CDR3 nucleotides: TGTGCCAGCAGCCCAAACGCGGGGATAGACTATGGCTACACCTTC. Full variable domain (remainder filled in from reference TRBV5-4 and TRBJ1-2): ETGVTQSPTHLIKTRGQQVTLRCSSQSGHNTVSWYQQALGQGPQFIFQYYREEENGRGNFPPRFSGLQFPNYSSELNVNALELDDSALYLCASSPNAGIDYGYTFGSGTRLTVV.

The chain links TRBV19 to TRBJ1-1, with D maybe TRBD1 (6 bases). Deletions cut 5 bases from V and 8 bases from J, with 21 bases between. CDR1 is LNHDA and CDR2 is SQIVND in the germline V gene (reference sequence). This CDR3 is built from 15 residues. The CDR3 DNA sequence: TGTGCCAGTAGTCCCAACCCCGGGACACCGGGGGAAGCTTTCTTT. Residues: CASSPNPGTPGEAFF. Looking up the rest from reference TRBV19 and TRBJ1-1 gives the full variable domain: DGGITQSPKYLFRKEGQNVTLSCEQNLNHDAMYWYRQDPGQGLRLIYYSQIVNDFQKGDIAEGYSVSREKKESFPLTVTSAQKNPTAFYLCASSPNPGTPGEAFFGQGTRLTVV.

This chain uses TRBV6-5 with TRBJ2-2, with D tentatively TRBD2 (6 bases). Per the germline V gene, CDR1 is MNHEY and CDR2 is SVGAGI. Deletions cut 2 bases from V and 4 bases from J, with 14 bases between. There are 16 residues in the CDR3. CDR3 amino acids: CASSYADAEGTGELFF. The CDR3 region has the DNA TGTGCCAGCAGTTACGCGGACGCGGAGGGCACCGGGGAGCTGTTTTTT.